This note documents a single T cell receptor beta chain sequence. Its antigen remains unidentified. There are no base qualities to consult, and no much larger clone falls within one base. The data belong to a study of T cells in localized non-small cell lung cancer (TCRdb year 2020). In terms of the full investigation: T cell repertoires of approximately 250 early-stage NSCLC patients were analyzed, with tumors being compared against uninvolved tumor-adjacent lungs. The cohort comprised 236 treatment-naïve NSCLC patients with resected, localized lung tumors. A mean age of around 66 years was recorded for the NSCLC patients, of whom approximately 130 were male and about 100 were female.

The paper's findings and limits, for the study overall: Because multi-region sequencing of the tumors was not done, intratumor heterogeneity could not be ruled out. Higher T cell density in blood was associated with longer overall survival, whereas higher clonality in adjacent lung was associated with shorter survival. A median of roughly 60 of the top 100 tumor clones were detected in paired uninvolved adjacent lung, and around 27 of these tumor clones were also found among the top 100 clones of the paired uninvolved adjacent lung. Uninvolved tumor-adjacent lung showed the highest T cell clonality, higher than tumor, which suggests more focused antigenic responses in the adjacent lung. Since the design was exploratory, TCR variables were selected using unadjusted p-values with no false-discovery rate correction.

V and J are truncated by 2 bases and 9 bases respectively, leaving an intervening sequence of 13 bases. Sequences MGHDK (CDR1) and SYGVNS (CDR2) are obtained from the germline V gene. From the cysteine through the phenylalanine, the CDR3 covers 13 amino acids. Solely the CDR3 DNA is kept, with 39 bases framed from the first base. TCR beta CDR3 regions were sequenced from DNA using the immunoSEQ Assay. As for how the authors treated the data: T cell density was computed as TCR beta template counts normalized to usable DNA estimated by amplifying housekeeping genes. Richness was estimated with the preseqR package, extrapolating to 400,000 templates for PBMC samples and 120,000 templates for tissue samples. Clonality was defined as one minus Pielou's evenness. Tissue-enriched TCRs were identified through differential abundance testing performed on productive amino-acid clonotypes, with a minimum total count of 5 and an alpha of 0.1. Repertoire overlap between compartments was quantified with the Jaccard Index and Morisita Overlap Index. GLIPH grouped TCR beta CDR3s together with public tetramer-defined viral CDR3s, and a viral motif had to include at least three viral sequences and also show V-gene enrichment. TCRdb provides this immuneACCESS table in a form limited to in-frame rearrangements. Some clones are lacking; in checked studies, under half of them reflect an unresolved V gene, and why the rest are absent is not known. V and J calls and clone size come straight from that table; D and trimming were deduced from the DNA. The sample contains 100,000 to 150,000 clones, 70% to 90% of them found a single time. The top ten clones comprise around 1.7% of the sample.

At diagnosis, tumor, uninvolved tumor-adjacent lung and peripheral blood were collected and then preserved as a mix of FFPE and fresh-frozen material. For TCR repertoire profiling, blood samples were analyzed as peripheral blood mononuclear cells. The chain is made from TRBV25-1 and TRBJ1-1, with the D gene too uncertain to name. The source material was peripheral blood, sampled before any cancer treatment. This clonotype was obtained from a female donor over 55 with stage I lung adenocarcinoma. The base sequence is TGTGCCAGCAGTGAACCCCATTCCCCCAAAGCTTTCTTT. Its protein product is CASSEPHSPKAFF.